Presented here are 23 T cell receptor beta chains from one specimen sequenced in a study of somatic mutations in cytotoxic T cells in rheumatoid arthritis. Assay: immunoSEQ multiplex PCR; the TCRdb copy retains only in-frame clones and omits some. The table has 6,500 to 7,500 clones, 80% to 90% seen once. Specimen: CD8+ T cells sorted from blood. Source of these receptors: a woman aged 70-85 years with rheumatoid arthritis.

The gene calls are TRBV5-1 and TRBJ2-5; TRBD1 aligns across 9 bases. The ends lost 3 bases at V and 7 bases at J; junction bases unmatched: 13. The germline CDR1 and CDR2 sequences are SGHRS and YFSETQ. This CDR3 is built from 16 residues. The CDR3 DNA follows: TGCGCCAGCAGCTCCGAACAGGGGGCCCTGACTGGGACCCAGTACTTC. This gives the protein CASSSEQGALTGTQYF.

CDR3 amino acids: CATSGQEGTYEQYF. The CDR3, as DNA: TGTGCCACTTCAGGCCAAGAGGGAACCTACGAGCAGTACTTC. This rearrangement joins TRBV10-3 to TRBJ2-7; TRBD2 is a possible D gene (5 bases). V was shortened by 10 bases and J by 2 bases, with 18 bases between the two germline ends. Germline V gene sequence: CDR1 ENHRY, CDR2 SYGVKD. The CDR3 length is 14 residues.

V usage is TRBV13 and J usage is TRBJ1-5; D ambiguous. Germline V gene lookup returns CDR1 PRHDT and CDR2 FYEKMQ (reference sequence). V shed 4 bases and J shed 4 bases, with 11 bases lying between them. The CDR3 runs to 14 residues. CDR3 in DNA: TGTGCCAGCAGCTCTAGAGGGCGGAATCAGCCCCAGCATTTT. This translates into CASSSRGRNQPQHF.

The chain combines TRBV15 with TRBJ1-4; D gene unclear. The CDR3 has 18 amino acids. Germline CDR1 reads LNHNV; CDR2 reads YYDKDF (reference sequence). V was trimmed by 0 bases and J by 0 bases, leaving 14 bases between them. The CDR3 coding sequence is TGTGCCACCAGCAGAGATAAAACCACATATGCAACTAATGAAAAACTGTTTTTT. It is translated as CATSRDKTTYATNEKLFF.

This clone has only a few counts. The chain employs TRBV6-5 and TRBJ1-1; D not resolved. Per the germline V gene, CDR1 is MNHEY and CDR2 is SVGAGI. This CDR3 has 14 residues. V was cut by 2 bases and J by 1 base, with 8 bases left in between. The CDR3 region has the DNA TGTGCCAGCAGTTACCGCCGACAGAACACTGAAGCTTTCTTT. Residues: CASSYRRQNTEAFF.

The chain recombines TRBV2 with TRBJ1-5; 9 positions match TRBD1. V was clipped by 4 bases and J by 0 bases; unmatched bases: 4. CDR1 and CDR2 from the germline V gene are SNHLY and FYNNEI. The CDR3 is made up of 16 amino acids. The CDR3 DNA sequence: TGTGCCAGCAGTGGGACAGGGGTTTATAGCAATCAGCCCCAGCATTTT. This codes for CASSGTGVYSNQPQHF.

The chain couples TRBV6-5 to TRBJ2-1; D uncertain. V dropped 7 bases and J dropped 5 bases, with 6 bases sitting between them. The CDR3 loop spans 11 amino acids. CDR1 MNHEY and CDR2 SVGAGI come from the germline V gene. The CDR3 region has the DNA TGTGCCAGCAAAACAAACAATGAGCAGTTCTTC. This sequence encodes CASKTNNEQFF.

This clone was found a few times. J is TRBJ2-5 and V is TRBV9; no definite D call. The CDR3 consists of 14 residues. Trimming removed 1 base from V and 1 base from J, with 8 bases in between. Germline CDR1 and CDR2: SGDLS and YYNGEE. The CDR3 protein is CASSVRWSQETQYF. The DNA of the CDR3 is TGTGCCAGCAGCGTAAGGTGGAGCCAAGAGACCCAGTACTTC.

For the CDR3, the DNA is TGTGCCAGCAGCTTTCAGGCCCAGACCTACGAGCAGTACTTC. Residues: CASSFQAQTYEQYF. The chain joins TRBV13 to TRBJ2-7; no definite D call. The CDR3 has 14 residues. Deletions cut 3 bases from V and 2 bases from J, with 11 bases between. CDR1 and CDR2 (germline): PRHDT, FYEKMQ (reference sequence).

V is TRBV7-9 and J is TRBJ2-7; D gene unclear. V was clipped by 1 base and J by 4 bases, with 5 bases between them. Germline CDR1 is SEHNR and CDR2 is FQNEAQ (reference sequence). CDR3 length equals 12 residues. The CDR3 DNA reads TGTGCCAGCAGCTTAGTCAGATACGAGCAGTACTTC. This sequence encodes CASSLVRYEQYF.

This chain joins TRBV5-8 and TRBJ2-7; tentative D call: TRBD1 (5 bases). Trimming left V 0 bases short and J 2 bases short, with 12 bases between. Germline V gives CDR1 SGHTS, CDR2 YDEGEE. CDR3 length: 15 residues. The CDR3 DNA sequence: TGTGCCAGCAGCTTGGCCCAGGGATCGCCCTACGAGCAGTACTTC. It yields the protein CASSLAQGSPYEQYF.

This clone was recorded only once. This chain uses TRBV6-6 with TRBJ2-7, with a possible D match to TRBD2 (5 bases). Germline CDR1 and CDR2: MNHNY and SVGAGI (reference sequence). V was pared by 7 bases and J by 2 bases, with 12 bases between. This CDR3 has 13 amino acids. CDR3 in DNA: TGTGCCAGCATGACCCCCGGGGCCTACGAGCAGTACTTC. Residues: CASMTPGAYEQYF.

This chain links TRBV7-2 with TRBJ2-1; tentatively, D is TRBD1 (5 bases). The CDR3 extends over 14 amino acids. The germline V gene has CDR1 SGHTA and CDR2 FQGNSA. Trimming left V 3 bases short and J 9 bases short, with 15 bases between. In DNA form, the CDR3 reads TGTGCCAGCAGCTTCTCGAAGGGGTTCGGTGAGCAGTTCTTC. It codes for CASSFSKGFGEQFF.

This clone has just one count. The CDR3 nucleotides are TGTGCCAGCAGCGTAGGCCCCGGGGGGAATGGCTACACCTTC. Residues: CASSVGPGGNGYTF. The V call is TRBV7-8, the J call TRBJ1-2, with D possibly matching TRBD1 (5 bases). Germline-derived CDR1 and CDR2 are SGHVS and FQNEAQ. The CDR3 spans 14 residues. The V end was cut by 5 bases, the J end by 6 bases, with 16 bases between.

The chain is built from TRBV6-5 and TRBJ1-1, with D perhaps matching TRBD1 (6 bases). V lost 5 bases and J 4 bases, leaving 11 bases between the germline ends. The germline V gene has CDR1 MNHEY and CDR2 SVGAGI. The CDR3 is 13 residues long. The CDR3 loop is CASSKGGGTEAFF. CDR3 DNA sequence: TGTGCCAGCAGTAAAGGGGGTGGCACTGAAGCTTTCTTT.

The chain joins TRBV7-9 to TRBJ2-2; maybe TRBD1 (5 bases). CDR1 and CDR2 (germline): SEHNR, FQNEAQ (reference sequence). V lost 3 bases and J lost 6, with 14 bases in between. The CDR3 loop spans 15 amino acids. CDR3 in amino acids: CASSLQGNIAGELFF. In nucleotides, the CDR3 is TGTGCCAGCAGCTTGCAGGGAAATATTGCCGGGGAGCTGTTTTTT.

The chain employs TRBV27 and TRBJ1-2, with 8 bases fitting TRBD1. There are 14 residues in the CDR3. Germline CDR1 and CDR2: MNHEY and SMNVEV (reference sequence). V lost 3 bases, J lost 3 bases, and 3 bases stayed unmatched. The CDR3 DNA sequence: TGTGCCAGCAGTTTCAGGGGGCGCTACTATGGCTACACCTTC. This gives the protein CASSFRGRYYGYTF.

J is TRBJ2-5 and V is TRBV4-1; TRBD1 aligns across 7 bases. Germline loops: CDR1 MGHRA, CDR2 YSYEKL. The CDR3 spans 14 residues. Germline trimming cut 3 bases from V and 5 bases from J; bases unmatched to any gene: 6. The CDR3 DNA sequence: TGCGCCAGCAGCCAGGAAGGGACAGAGGAGACCCAGTACTTC. This codes for CASSQEGTEETQYF.

The genes are TRBV10-1 and TRBJ2-3; 8 nucleotides match TRBD2. Looked up from germline, CDR1 is WNHNN and CDR2 is SYGVQD (reference sequence). The V segment lost 3 bases and the J segment 2 bases; nucleotides outside the gene matches: 4. This CDR3 has 15 residues. This chain's CDR3 is CASSELAEITDTQYF. The DNA for the CDR3 is TGCGCCAGCAGTGAACTAGCGGAGATCACAGATACGCAGTATTTT.

This chain uses TRBV30 with TRBJ2-2; TRBD2 matches 7 bases. This CDR3 has 15 amino acids. Germline assignment: CDR1 GTSNPN and CDR2 SVGIG (reference sequence). After removal of 3 bases from V and 4 bases from J, the junction contained 8 bases not matched to a gene. The CDR3 region has the DNA TGTGCCTGGAGGGGGAGGGGCTCGAGCACCGGGGAGCTGTTTTTT. Its translation is CAWRGRGSSTGELFF. The complete variable domain, with remaining parts taken from reference TRBV30 and TRBJ2-2, reads SQTIHQWPATLVQPVGSPLSLECTVEGTSNPNLYWYRQAAGRGLQLLFYSVGIGQISSEVPQNLSASRPQDRQFILSSKKLLLSDSGFYLCAWRGRGSSTGELFFGEGSRLTVL.

The chain recombines TRBV9 with TRBJ2-3; possibly TRBD2 for D (5 bases). The CDR3 runs to 16 residues. Germline CDR1 and CDR2: SGDLS and YYNGEE. Trimming cost V 0 bases and J 0 bases, with 11 bases left between them. CDR3 residues: CASSVAPGSSTDTQYF. The CDR3, as DNA: TGTGCCAGCAGCGTAGCCCCGGGATCGAGCACAGATACGCAGTATTTT.

V is TRBV5-6 and J is TRBJ2-2; tentative D call: TRBD2 (5 bases). CDR1 is SGHDT, CDR2 YYEEEE, per germline. V lost 6 bases, J lost 4 bases, and 19 bases lay in between. The CDR3 extends over 16 amino acids. The CDR3 is CASNPGVWESTGELFF. For the CDR3, the DNA is TGTGCCAGCAACCCCGGGGTATGGGAGTCCACCGGGGAGCTGTTTTTT.

This clone was detected only a few times. The rearrangement joins TRBV7-9 to TRBJ2-1; 8 bases align to TRBD2. The V gene's germline CDR1 is SEHNR and CDR2 FQNEAQ (reference sequence). The CDR3 contains 15 residues. The V gene end was trimmed by 7 bases and the J gene end by 7 bases; junction bases not matched to a gene: 12. The CDR3 DNA sequence: TGTGCCAGCAACGCCGGGAGCGGGAGTGGGAATGAGCAGTTCTTC. Its protein product is CASNAGSGSGNEQFF.